These 29 T cell receptor beta chains came from one sample sequenced in a study of T cell responses to AZD1222 COVID-19 vaccine. The method was immunoSEQ multiplex PCR; TCRdb's version includes in-frame clones alone and lacks a portion of them. The sample yields about 130,000 clones, 88% seen once. The sample in question was peripheral blood, obtained on day 0 of AZD1222 vaccination. Every receptor here comes from an adult in good health.

The chain carries TRBV7-2 and TRBJ2-7, with no clear D. The V and J ends lost 0 bases and 4 bases respectively, with 13 bases between them. CDR3 length: 15 amino acids. Looked up from germline, CDR1 is SGHTA and CDR2 is FQGNSA. CDR3 bases: TGTGCCAGCAGCTTAGCGTCGGCAGAGATTTACGAGCAGTACTTC. This translates into CASSLASAEIYEQYF.

This clone was detected a few times. The chain has TRBV27 and TRBJ1-1, with a possible D match to TRBD1 (5 bases). Germline loops: CDR1 MNHEY, CDR2 SMNVEV (reference sequence). There are 15 residues in the CDR3. The CDR3 bases are TGTGCTCTTAGCGGGCCCAGGGAGAGGGTCGCTGAAGCTTTCTTT. Amino acids: CALSGPRERVAEAFF.

This rearrangement joins TRBV18 to TRBJ1-1; possibly TRBD1 for D (6 bases). This CDR3 comprises 16 residues. Germline V gene data show CDR1 as KGHSH and CDR2 as LQKENI. V was pared by 2 bases and J by 2 bases, with 15 bases between. CDR3 DNA: TGTGCCAGCTCACCAGCGGGGGAGGGGACAAACACTGAAGCTTTCTTT. It codes for CASSPAGEGTNTEAFF.

V gene TRBV9 combines with J gene TRBJ2-3; D possibly matches TRBD1 or TRBD2 (5 bases each). V lost 3 bases and J lost 2, with 13 bases in between. This CDR3 contains 15 residues. CDR1 SGDLS and CDR2 YYNGEE come from the germline V gene. Here the CDR3 reads CASSASGHPTDTQYF. The CDR3 nucleotides read TGTGCCAGCAGCGCGTCGGGGCACCCCACAGATACGCAGTATTTT. Supplemented by reference TRBV9 and TRBJ2-3, the full variable domain reads DSGVTQTPKHLITATGQRVTLRCSPRSGDLSVYWYQQSLDQGLQFLIQYYNGEERAKGNILERFSAQQFPDLHSELNLSSLELGDSALYFCASSASGHPTDTQYFGPGTRLTVL.

The V call is TRBV19, the J call TRBJ2-7; the D is unclear. The CDR3 extends over 15 amino acids. V lost 6 bases and J lost 0, with 15 bases in between. Germline loops: CDR1 LNHDA, CDR2 SQIVND (reference sequence). CDR3 nucleotides: TGTGCCAGTAGACGGACGGTGGAAAGCTCCTACGAGCAGTACTTC. Translating it yields CASRRTVESSYEQYF. The full variable domain, completed using reference TRBV19 and TRBJ2-7, is DGGITQSPKYLFRKEGQNVTLSCEQNLNHDAMYWYRQDPGQGLRLIYYSQIVNDFQKGDIAEGYSVSREKKESFPLTVTSAQKNPTAFYLCASRRTVESSYEQYFGPGTRLTVT.

The rearrangement links TRBV6-6 to TRBJ2-7; weak D call: TRBD2 (5 bases). Deletions cut 2 bases from V and 11 bases from J, with 13 bases between. Germline lookup yields CDR1 MNHNY and CDR2 SVGAGI (reference sequence). This CDR3 has 12 residues. CDR3: CASSYAAGVEYF. The CDR3 DNA is TGTGCCAGCAGTTACGCAGCCGGGGTCGAGTACTTC.

The rearrangement links TRBV7-2 to TRBJ2-7; unclear D gene. The V gene's germline CDR1 is SGHTA and CDR2 FQGNSA. V lost 5 bases and J lost 2, with 13 bases in between. The CDR3 has 14 residues. CDR3 DNA sequence: TGTGCCAGCAGCCGCTCCACGTCCACCTACGAGCAGTACTTC. Translation gives CASSRSTSTYEQYF.

The chain carries TRBV6-5 and TRBJ1-6; perhaps TRBD1 as D (6 bases). V lost 8 bases and J 5 bases, leaving 13 bases between the germline ends. CDR1 is MNHEY and CDR2 is SVGAGI in the germline V gene. The CDR3 length is 14 residues. The CDR3 DNA reads as TGTGCCAGCGTAAGGGGGAGAAATAATTCACCCCTCCACTTT. This translates into CASVRGRNNSPLHF.

The genes are TRBV9 and TRBJ2-5; D gene ambiguous. The CDR3 totals 14 residues. Germline V gene data show CDR1 as SGDLS and CDR2 as YYNGEE. Trimming took 3 bases from V and 5 from J, leaving 14 bases between them. CDR3 sequence reads: CASSAQSLGETQYF. In nucleotides, the CDR3 is TGTGCCAGCAGCGCACAGTCGTTAGGGGAGACCCAGTACTTC.

This clone was observed once. The chain carries TRBV4-3 and TRBJ1-5; 8 nucleotides match TRBD1. CDR3 size: 13 residues. CDR1 and CDR2 (germline): LGHNA, YSLEER. Trimming took 3 bases from V and 6 from J; bases not matched to a gene: 1. The CDR3 DNA is TGCGCCAGCAGCCAGCAGGGGGCTCAGCCCCAGCATTTT. Translated: CASSQQGAQPQHF.

V usage is TRBV6-5 and J usage is TRBJ1-5; 7 nucleotides agree with TRBD1. The CDR3 loop spans 14 amino acids. The V gene's germline CDR1 is MNHEY and CDR2 SVGAGI. V was clipped by 9 bases and J by 7 bases; unmatched bases: 12. CDR3 protein: CASHSTGPGQPQHF. The DNA for the CDR3 is TGTGCCAGTCATTCGACAGGGCCGGGACAGCCCCAGCATTTT.

The rearrangement joins TRBV10-1 to TRBJ1-2; 11 nucleotides agree with TRBD1. The CDR3 runs 15 residues. Germline CDR1 reads WNHNN; CDR2 reads SYGVQD (reference sequence). The trim removed 6 bases at V and 6 bases at J, leaving 9 bases unmatched. The CDR3 loop reads CASSPRTGGIHGYTF. Written as DNA, the CDR3 is TGCGCCAGCAGCCCAAGGACAGGGGGCATCCATGGCTACACCTTC.

The chain is built from TRBV9 and TRBJ2-1; unclear D gene. The V end lost 2 bases, the J end lost 0 bases, and 6 bases lay between the germline ends. The CDR3 totals 14 residues. Germline V gene sequence: CDR1 SGDLS, CDR2 YYNGEE. CDR3 bases: TGTGCCAGCAGCGTTTGGAGCTCCTACAATGAGCAGTTCTTC. Its translation is CASSVWSSYNEQFF.

In DNA form, the CDR3 reads TGTGCCAGCAGCTTTGTCAGGGACGAACACCCTAACTATGGCTACACCTTC. This encodes CASSFVRDEHPNYGYTF. V gene TRBV12-1 combines with J gene TRBJ1-2. TRBV12-1 corresponds to a pseudogene. The CDR3 covers 17 residues.

The chain links TRBV7-9 to TRBJ2-1, with TRBD2 matching over 10 bases. The CDR3 is made up of 15 amino acids. V lost 3 bases and J lost 7; bases outside the gene matches: 6. CDR1 and CDR2 from the germline V gene are SEHNR and FQNEAQ (reference sequence). The CDR3 protein is CASSLASGGANEQFF. CDR3 nucleotide sequence: TGTGCCAGCAGCTTGGCCAGCGGGGGGGCAAATGAGCAGTTCTTC.

V usage is TRBV6-5 and J usage is TRBJ1-3; no definite D call. This CDR3 region has 14 residues. CDR1 is MNHEY, CDR2 SVGAGI, per germline. Trimming left V 0 bases short and J 5 bases short, with 8 bases between. The CDR3 here is CASSYSGYRNTIYF. The CDR3 region has the DNA TGTGCCAGCAGTTACTCGGGATATCGAAACACCATATATTTT.

This sequence joins TRBV4-3 and TRBJ2-2; 7 positions agree with TRBD2. There are 17 residues in the CDR3. Germline V gene sequence: CDR1 LGHNA, CDR2 YSLEER. Trimming took 0 bases from V and 3 from J; bases not matched to a gene: 7. The CDR3 sequence: CASSQERRGTYTGELFF. The CDR3, as DNA: TGCGCCAGCAGCCAAGAACGGCGGGGGACCTACACCGGGGAGCTGTTTTTT.

The chain links TRBV9 to TRBJ1-1; D might be TRBD1 (6 bases). V was cut by 3 bases and J by 5 bases, with 17 bases left in between. CDR1 is SGDLS, CDR2 YYNGEE, per germline. The CDR3 is 15 residues long. CDR3 coding DNA: TGTGCCAGCAGCGGAGGGGACCGGGGGCAGACTGAAGCTTTCTTT. This sequence encodes CASSGGDRGQTEAFF.

The V gene is TRBV28, the J gene TRBJ2-7, with TRBD1 matching 9 bases. This CDR3 has 15 amino acids. The V and J ends lost 6 bases and 3 bases, in that order; junction bases with no gene match: 9. Per germline, CDR1 MDHEN and CDR2 SYDVKM. CDR3 bases: TGTGCCAGCAGGTCCCCGGGACAGGGTAACTACGAGCAGTACTTC. Amino acids: CASRSPGQGNYEQYF. The variable domain in full, completed from reference TRBV28 and TRBJ2-7, reads DVKVTQSSRYLVKRTGEKVFLECVQDMDHENMFWYRQDPGLGLRLIYFSYDVKMKEKGDIPEGYSVSREKKERFSLILESASTNQTSMYLCASRSPGQGNYEQYFGPGTRLTVT.

V and J are TRBV6-6 and TRBJ1-6, with D hard to call. The CDR3 sequence is 16 residues long. From germline, CDR1 is MNHNY and CDR2 SVGAGI (reference sequence). Trimming pared 7 bases from V and 0 bases from J, leaving 13 bases between. CDR3: CASTPIGSSYNSPLHF. CDR3 nucleotide sequence: TGTGCCAGCACCCCTATTGGGAGCTCCTATAATTCACCCCTCCACTTT.

With respect to this clone: At one of its ends the junction is not consistent with the germline gene, which may arise from a read error. The chain couples TRBV28 to TRBJ2-1, with 7 bases matching TRBD2. Germline CDR1 MDHEN, CDR2 SYDVKM. The CDR3 is 12 amino acids. For the CDR3, the DNA is TGTGCCAGCAGCCCCTCGGGGGGTAGGCATCTCTTC. Translation: CASSPSGGRHLF.

The genes are TRBV13 and TRBJ2-1; maybe TRBD2 (7 bases). The germline V gene has CDR1 PRHDT and CDR2 FYEKMQ (reference sequence). This CDR3 is 17 amino acids long. The V end lost 4 bases, the J end lost 1 base, and 17 bases lay between the germline ends. This CDR3 reads CASSSPLGGASYNEQFF. DNA for the CDR3: TGTGCCAGCAGCTCACCGTTAGGGGGGGCGTCCTACAATGAGCAGTTCTTC.

This rearrangement joins TRBV6-5 to TRBJ1-4; D is perhaps TRBD1 (6 bases). The CDR3 loop spans 13 amino acids. The germline V and J ends were trimmed by 4 bases and 8 bases, with 11 bases remaining between them. CDR1 is MNHEY, CDR2 SVGAGI, per germline. Written as DNA, the CDR3 is TGTGCCAGCAGTTGGGGGCCCGAAGAAAAACTGTTTTTT. Translated: CASSWGPEEKLFF.

This rearrangement joins TRBV5-1 to TRBJ1-1; D is undetermined. V was pared by 0 bases and J by 0 bases, with 3 bases between. CDR1 is SGHRS and CDR2 is YFSETQ in the germline V gene. The CDR3 is 13 residues long. The CDR3 region has the DNA TGCGCCAGCAGCTTGGAGGTGAACACTGAAGCTTTCTTT. This codes for CASSLEVNTEAFF.

The V gene is TRBV3-1 (or the pseudogene TRBV3-2), the J gene TRBJ1-6; TRBD1 matches at 7 bases. Germline V gives CDR1 LGHDT, CDR2 YNNKEL (reference sequence). The CDR3 spans 14 residues. The trim removed 6 bases at V and 6 bases at J, leaving 5 bases unmatched. CDR3 DNA: TGTGCCAGCAGGCCCGGGACAGTTAATTCACCCCTCCACTTT. Protein: CASRPGTVNSPLHF.

Only a few counts were recorded for this clone. This chain connects TRBV19 to TRBJ2-7; TRBD2 aligns across 7 bases. J was trimmed by 2 bases and V by 5 bases; bases with no gene match: 6. Germline V lookup: CDR1 LNHDA, CDR2 SQIVND (reference sequence). This CDR3 contains 14 residues. The CDR3 is CASSPGRGPYEQYF. The CDR3 region has the DNA TGTGCCAGTAGTCCAGGGAGGGGACCCTACGAGCAGTACTTC.

The chain couples TRBV6-1 to TRBJ2-4; possible D gene TRBD1, 6 bases. V was clipped by 2 bases and J by 14 bases, with 13 bases between them. Germline CDR1 is MNHNS and CDR2 is SASEGT. The CDR3 contains 12 residues. The DNA for the CDR3 is TGTGCCAGCAGTGAATGGCAGGGGTTGGAGTACTTC. Translating gives CASSEWQGLEYF.

The chain has TRBV10-3 and TRBJ2-7; TRBD1 agrees at 10 bases. The V segment lost 2 bases and the J segment 1 base; nucleotides outside the gene matches: 5. The germline CDR1 and CDR2 sequences are ENHRY and SYGVKD. The CDR3 consists of 16 residues. This CDR3 reads CAISERRGQGSYEQYF. In nucleotides, the CDR3 is TGTGCCATCAGTGAGAGGAGGGGACAGGGGTCCTACGAGCAGTACTTC.

This clone was counted between two and nine times. V and J are TRBV15 and TRBJ1-1; D gene unclear. The V end lost 3 bases, the J end lost 3 bases, and 11 bases lay between the germline ends. Germline V gene sequence: CDR1 LNHNV, CDR2 YYDKDF (reference sequence). CDR3 length: 14 residues. The CDR3 here is CATSRRDGHTEAFF. The DNA for the CDR3 is TGTGCCACCAGCAGGAGAGACGGACACACTGAAGCTTTCTTT.